This T cell receptor beta chain was captured by sequencing in a study of T-cell reconstitution after alpha-beta-depleted transplantation in children. General observations from the study: In patients about two months after transplant, alpha-beta T cells reportedly arose from several hundred expanded graft clones. Most T-cell counts and diversity one year after the transplant came from T cells that were newly produced.

Preparation of the TCRbeta library used unique molecular identifiers. TCRdb re-derived calls from the PCR reads in MiXCR, one entry per CDR3 protein. This table has fewer than 450,000 distinct CDR3 sequences, around 15% appearing once. There are 16 residues in the CDR3. CDR1 and CDR2 (germline): SEHNR, FQNEAQ (reference sequence). With 1 base clipped from V and 7 bases from J, the junction kept 8 bases outside the gene matches. Details on this clonotype: Its antigen is unidentified.

The rearrangement joins TRBV7-9 to TRBJ2-2, with 8 bases matching TRBD1. Material: PBMCs, mostly from graft donor cells, obtained 360 days after TCRalphabeta/CD19-depleted stem cell transplant. This TCR came from a male patient aged 2 to 9 who had a stem cell transplant for acute lymphoblastic leukemia, so the T cells may come from the graft donor. In DNA, the CDR3 is TGTGCCAGCAGCTTAGTAGCGACAGGGGCGGACGGGGAGCTGTTTTTT. Its translation is CASSLVATGADGELFF.